This note documents a single TCR beta chain sequence. Its antigen is not identified. This specimen comes from a study of T cell clonotyping in hematopoietic cell transplantation. Study-level points and caveats: Without cell sorting, CD4 versus CD8 contributions remain unresolved. After transplant, recipient diversity fell while pathologically expanded clonotypes grew through day 180. At the given depth, recipient repertoires were over 95% de novo clonotypes.

TCRdb's copy holds only in-frame clones and misses some; the assay was immunoSEQ multiplex PCR. Among approximately 10,000 clones, around 45% were seen once, and the ten largest hold roughly 8.5%. Samples: about 28 days before transplant, then days 30, 100 and 180 after. Trimming removed 2 bases from V and 2 bases from J, with 7 bases in between. The germline V gene encodes CDR1 SGHTA and CDR2 FQGNSA. The CDR3 length is 14 residues. The TCR originated in a male patient between 45 and 60 years old who had an allogeneic stem cell transplant from an unrelated donor, so the T cells may come from the graft donor. Some clones in this sample may be carry-over from other donors' samples. Sequences were derived from PBMCs, sampled 30 days after allogeneic stem cell transplant. The V call is TRBV7-2, the J call TRBJ2-1; D is ambiguous. CDR3 region: CASSLLSPYNEQFF. CDR3 coding DNA: TGTGCCAGCAGCTTACTTAGCCCCTACAATGAGCAGTTCTTC.